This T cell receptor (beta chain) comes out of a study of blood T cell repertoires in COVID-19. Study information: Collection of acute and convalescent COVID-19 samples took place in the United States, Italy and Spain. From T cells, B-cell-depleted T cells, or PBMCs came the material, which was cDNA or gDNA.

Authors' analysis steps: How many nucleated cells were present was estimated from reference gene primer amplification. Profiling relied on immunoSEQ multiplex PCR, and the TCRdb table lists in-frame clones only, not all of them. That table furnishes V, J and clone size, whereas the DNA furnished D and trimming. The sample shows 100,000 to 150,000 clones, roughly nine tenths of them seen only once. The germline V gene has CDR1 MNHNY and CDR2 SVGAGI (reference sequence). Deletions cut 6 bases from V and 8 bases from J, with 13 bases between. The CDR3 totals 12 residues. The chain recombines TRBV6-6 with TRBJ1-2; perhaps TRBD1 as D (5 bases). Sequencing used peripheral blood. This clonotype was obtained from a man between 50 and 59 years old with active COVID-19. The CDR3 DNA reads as TGTGCCAGCAGATCAGGGAATCGGGGCTACACCTTC. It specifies CASRSGNRGYTF.